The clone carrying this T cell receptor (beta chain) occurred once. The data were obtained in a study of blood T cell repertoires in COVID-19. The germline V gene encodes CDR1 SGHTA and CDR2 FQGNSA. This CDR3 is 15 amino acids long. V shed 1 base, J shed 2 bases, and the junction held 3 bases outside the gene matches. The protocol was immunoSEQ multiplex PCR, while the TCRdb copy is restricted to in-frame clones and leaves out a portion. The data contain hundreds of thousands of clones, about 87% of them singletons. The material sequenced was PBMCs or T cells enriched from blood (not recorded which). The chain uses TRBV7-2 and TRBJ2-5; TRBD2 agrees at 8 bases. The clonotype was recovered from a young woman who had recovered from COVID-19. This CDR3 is CASSLVSSGQETQYF. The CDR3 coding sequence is TGTGCCAGCAGCTTAGTTTCTAGCGGGCAAGAGACCCAGTACTTC.